Listed here is a single T cell receptor (beta chain). The entry originates in a study of blood T cell repertoires in COVID-19. For the study at large: There were acute and convalescent COVID-19 samples, and they came from the United States, Italy and Spain. Nucleic acid was either cDNA or gDNA, and it came from T cells, B-cell-depleted T cells, or PBMCs.

Original analysis: Amplification of reference gene primers was used by the study to estimate nucleated cell counts. Data came from immunoSEQ multiplex PCR; TCRdb stores just in-frame clones and leaves some out. The DNA gave D and trimming, while V, J and clone size come from that table. The data show some 250,000 clones, around 85% seen once. V lost 8 bases and J lost 1; bases outside the gene matches: 9. The CDR3 covers 15 residues. Per the germline V gene, CDR1 is MNHEY and CDR2 is SMNVEV (reference sequence). The clonotype originates from a woman older than 75 with acute or convalescent COVID-19. The chain recombines TRBV27 with TRBJ1-1, with TRBD1 matching 8 bases. Sequenced: peripheral blood. DNA for the CDR3: TGTGCCAGCGCAACCAGGGGGCAGTGGAACACTGAAGCTTTCTTT. This gives the protein CASATRGQWNTEAFF.